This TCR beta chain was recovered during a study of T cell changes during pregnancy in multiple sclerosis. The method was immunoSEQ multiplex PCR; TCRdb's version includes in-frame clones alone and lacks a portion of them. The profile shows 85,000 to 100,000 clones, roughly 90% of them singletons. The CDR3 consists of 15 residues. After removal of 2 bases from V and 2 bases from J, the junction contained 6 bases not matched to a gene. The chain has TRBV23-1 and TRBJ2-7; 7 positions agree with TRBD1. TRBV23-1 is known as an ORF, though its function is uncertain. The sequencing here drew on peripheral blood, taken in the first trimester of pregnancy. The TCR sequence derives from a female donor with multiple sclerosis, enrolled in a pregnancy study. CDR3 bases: TGCGCCAGCAGTCAAGTTGGCGACAGGGCCTACGAGCAGTACTTC. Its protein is CASSQVGDRAYEQYF.